This T cell receptor beta chain was identified during a study of HIV-infected patients and healthy controls. All unsorted peripheral T cells were captured because whole blood was used without fractionation. This clonotype was seen repeatedly, ten times or more. The germline V gene has CDR1 LNHNV and CDR2 YYDKDF (reference sequence). Germline trimming cut 8 bases from V and 4 bases from J; bases unmatched to any gene: 0. The length of the CDR3 is 12 residues. cDNA was made from 500 ng RNA using alpha and beta constant primers. Each of the alpha and beta chains got its own library through chain-specific third strand synthesis with indices. Priming off the SP2 site generated the second strand. MiXCR, run by TCRdb on the 5' RACE reads, gives a single entry per CDR3 protein. The sample contains roughly 7,300 distinct CDR3 sequences, approximately 8.4% of which appear only once.

This clonotype originated in an adult with HIV infection. The V call is TRBV15, the J call TRBJ2-5, with 11 bases aligning to TRBD1. The sequencing used blood, collected before antiretroviral therapy. The CDR3 loop reads CATGTGGETQYF. CDR3 bases: TGTGCCACCGGGACAGGGGGAGAGACCCAGTACTTC.